This TCR beta chain originates from a study of T cell responses to AZD1222 COVID-19 vaccine. Study outcomes and limitations: Dominant at 160-218 and 743-854, vaccine-associated CD4 TCRs also spanned spike. Possibly, clonal diversity was underestimated; donors were largely white British and included more females. Once two AZD1222 doses were given, Spike-specific TCR breadth and depth went up. Among spike-specific TCRs, nearly half reportedly target unmutated variant regions.

As to this clone: Its specificity is unknown.

The CDR3 consists of 16 residues. Germline CDR1 reads SGHRS; CDR2 reads YFSETQ. Trimming left V 0 bases short and J 1 base short, with 10 bases between. Sequencing used immunoSEQ multiplex PCR; TCRdb keeps in-frame clones, though not all of them. Here the sample spans roughly 66,000 clones, 75% to 85% being singletons. The sequence came from an adult in good health. Sequencing was performed on peripheral blood, taken on day 0 of AZD1222 vaccination. V is TRBV5-1 and J is TRBJ2-2; D tentatively reads TRBD1 or TRBD2 (5 bases each). CDR3 residues: CASSLDGDLNTGELFF. The CDR3 DNA reads TGCGCCAGCAGCTTGGACGGGGACCTGAACACCGGGGAGCTGTTTTTT. Drawing the rest from reference TRBV5-1 and TRBJ2-2, the complete variable domain is KAGVTQTPRYLIKTRGQQVTLSCSPISGHRSVSWYQQTPGQGLQFLFEYFSETQRNKGNFPGRFSGRQFSNSRSEMNVSTLELGDSALYLCASSLDGDLNTGELFFGEGSRLTVL.